The present TCR beta chain was sequenced within a study of PD-L1 blockade in urothelial cancer. Time point indicated: pretreatment peripheral blood. The method was immunoSEQ multiplex PCR; TCRdb's version includes in-frame clones alone and lacks a portion of them. The sample has 33,000 or so clones, roughly 82% seen once. The source is a man in his sixties with urothelial cancer. The source material was PBMCs, sampled around atezolizumab (anti-PD-L1) treatment.

The CDR3 region is CASSQVKGASYEQYF. For the CDR3, the DNA is TGTGCCAGCAGCCAAGTTAAGGGGGCTAGCTACGAGCAGTACTTC. The V call is TRBV28, the J call TRBJ2-7, with 7 bases aligning to TRBD1. CDR1 and CDR2 from the germline V gene are MDHEN and SYDVKM. The ends lost 6 bases at V and 3 bases at J; junction bases unmatched: 11. The CDR3 sequence is 15 residues long.